This TCR beta chain was sequenced for a study of response to subunit inactivated influenza vaccine. Using its own MiXCR run on the RT-PCR reads, TCRdb lists one record per CDR3 protein. The sample shows around 570,000 distinct CDR3 sequences, 7.5% to 8.5% of them seen only once. As concerns this clonotype: Its specificity is unknown.

The CDR3 contains 14 residues. Trimming took 3 bases from V and 2 from J, leaving 8 bases between them. Study-level results: Few new T cells, the authors suggested, are recruited by each seasonal influenza vaccination.

The chain uses TRBV12-3 or TRBV12-4 and TRBJ1-3; no clear D. This TCR was sampled from a man between 50 and 70 years old who received an inactivated influenza vaccine. The sample here was PBMCs from blood, taken less than 30 months after vaccination. The CDR3 bases are TGTGCCAGCAGTTTTCTGGAGGCTGGAAACACCATATATTTT. Protein sequence: CASSFLEAGNTIYF.